What follows are 2 T cell receptor beta chains derived from one specimen sequenced in a study of T cells in Graves' hyperthyroidism and ophthalmopathy. RNA transcripts served as the template for amplifying TCR beta CDR3 regions. TCR CDR3 underwent first-round RT-PCR with the HTBI primer set. In TCRdb, the multiplex PCR reads were re-called with MiXCR into one record per CDR3 protein. The data show about 300,000 distinct CDR3 sequences, with approximately 18% seen just once and roughly 39% held by the top ten. Sequenced: blood. The receptor set was obtained from a man aged 45 to 65 with Graves' ophthalmopathy.

This clonotype was found many times. The V call is TRBV20-1, the J call TRBJ1-6, with D hard to call. This CDR3 is built from 15 residues. V lost 3 bases, J lost 0 bases, and 9 bases lay in between. The V gene's germline CDR1 is DFQATT and CDR2 SNEGSKA (reference sequence). CDR3 sequence reads: CSASMGSSYNSPLHF. The CDR3 nucleotides are TGCAGTGCTAGCATGGGGAGCTCCTATAATTCACCCCTCCACTTT.

This sequence joins TRBV7-9 and TRBJ1-4; a possible D gene is TRBD1 (5 bases). Germline values: CDR1 SEHNR, CDR2 FQNEAQ (reference sequence). The CDR3 spans 15 residues. The ends were cut back, 5 bases at V and 3 bases at J, with 13 bases in the middle. In DNA, the CDR3 is TGTGCCAGCAGCCCCCCAAGGGGACCTAATGAAAAACTGTTTTTT. The encoded protein is CASSPPRGPNEKLFF.